These T cell receptor beta chains were read from a single sample in a study of early T cells in non-severe SARS-CoV-2 infection. TCRdb re-analysed the 5' RACE reads in MiXCR, keeping a single row per CDR3 protein. The table shows roughly 69,000 distinct CDR3 sequences, with 7% to 9.5% occurring only once. This specimen consisted of whole blood, obtained at baseline. Source of these receptors: an adult who was a healthcare worker with PCR-confirmed SARS-CoV-2 infection or an uninfected control (not recorded which). Each CDR3 is given with its conserved first and last residue. D genes are given only for firm matches. Some rows mark clone size as missing; the rest say once, few, many or name a class of expanded clone.

few	TRBV11-2	TRBJ1-1	-	TGTGCCAGCAGCTCCCTTCCCCTTGGGACGGGAGCTTTCTTT	CASSSLPLGTGAFF
many	TRBV25-1	TRBJ2-3	-	TGTGCCAGCAATGAAGTGGAGGGCACAGATACGCAGTATTTT	CASNEVEGTDTQYF
-	TRBV12-3/TRBV12-4	TRBJ1-2	-	TGTGCCAGCAGTTCCTTGGGGGATAGTGGCTACACCTTC	CASSSLGDSGYTF
many	TRBV18	TRBJ1-5	-	TGTGCCAGCTCACTAGCCAATAGCAATCAGCCCCAGCATTTT	CASSLANSNQPQHF
many	TRBV7-3	TRBJ2-1	TRBD1	TGTGCCAGCAGCTGGGGACAGGGGACGGCAAATGAGCAGTTCTTC	CASSWGQGTANEQFF
many	TRBV5-6	TRBJ1-1	-	TGTGCCAGCAGCTTCTCGCCCGAACTCGTGAACACTGAAGCTTTCTTT	CASSFSPELVNTEAFF
few	TRBV20-1	TRBJ1-5	TRBD1	TGCAGTGCTACACCGACAGGGGGAAGCAATCAGCCCCAGCATTTT	CSATPTGGSNQPQHF
few	TRBV6-5	TRBJ2-5	-	TGTGCCAGCAGTGCCTGGGGGGATGAGGAGACCCAGTACTTC	CASSAWGDEETQYF
many	TRBV13	TRBJ2-7	-	TGTGCCAGCAGTTCAAACAACGGACCTTCCACCTACGAGCAGTACTTC	CASSSNNGPSTYEQYF
-	TRBV6-6	TRBJ1-5	-	TGTGCCAGCAGTTCCGCGGTTGATCAGCCCCAGCATTTT	CASSSAVDQPQHF
few	TRBV5-8	TRBJ2-5	-	TGTGCCAGCAGCCGGATGGCGGGGCCGGAGACCCAGTACTTC	CASSRMAGPETQYF
-	TRBV30	TRBJ1-1	-	TGTATCGCGAAGCCGGCTTTGAACACTGAAGCTTTCTTT	CIAKPALNTEAFF
many	TRBV7-9	TRBJ2-1	-	TGTGCCAGCAGCTTAGCGACAGATGAGCAGTTCTTC	CASSLATDEQFF
-	TRBV5-5	TRBJ2-5	TRBD1	TGTGCCAGCAGCTTGGGAAGACCGGGACAGCAAGAGACCCAGTACTTC	CASSLGRPGQQETQYF
many	TRBV24-1	TRBJ1-5	-	TGTGCCACCAGTGGGGGAGGCAGGGTCGGCAATCAGCCCCAGCATTTT	CATSGGGRVGNQPQHF
-	TRBV5-6	TRBJ2-1	TRBD2	TGTGCCAGCAGCCCCTTGGGACTAGCGGGAGATGGGGCTGAGCAGTTCTTC	CASSPLGLAGDGAEQFF
many	TRBV29-1	TRBJ2-2	-	TGCAGCGTCCACACCGGGGAGCTGTTTTTT	CSVHTGELFF
-	TRBV2	TRBJ1-6	-	TGTGCCAGCAGTGAGGGACTCAGACGGAGGCCCCTCCACTTT	CASSEGLRRRPLHF
many	TRBV7-2	TRBJ2-7	TRBD1	TGTGCCAGCAGCTTGGACAGGGCCTACGAGCAGTACTTC	CASSLDRAYEQYF
-	TRBV4-2	TRBJ2-6	-	TGTGCCAGCAGGGGGGGATCCGGGGCCAACGTCCTGACTTTC	CASRGGSGANVLTF
few	TRBV6-1	TRBJ1-1	-	TGTGCCAGCAGTGAAAGGAGCTCCGGAGCTTTCTTT	CASSERSSGAFF
-	TRBV7-8	TRBJ2-3	TRBD2	TGTGCCAGCAGCTTAGTAGCGGGAACTAGCACAGATACGCAGTATTTT	CASSLVAGTSTDTQYF
few	TRBV7-2	TRBJ1-2	-	TGTGCCAGCAGTTGGCCTATTGGGAGCTACACCTTC	CASSWPIGSYTF
many	TRBV7-3	TRBJ2-3	TRBD1	TGTGCCAGCAGCCCACCGGGACAGGGTCGAGATACGCAGTATTTT	CASSPPGQGRDTQYF
few	TRBV6-1	TRBJ1-2	-	TGTGCCAGCAGTGAAAAGCGGGCACTGCAGTGGGCTCCCTATGGCTACACCTTC	CASSEKRALQWAPYGYTF
-	TRBV30	TRBJ2-7	-	TGTGCCTGGAACGGGGGAGGCGAGCAGTACTTC	CAWNGGGEQYF
many	TRBV20-1	TRBJ2-7	TRBD2	TGCAGTGCGGGGACTAGCGCCACCTACGAGCAGTACTTC	CSAGTSATYEQYF
few	TRBV20-1	TRBJ1-1	TRBD1	TGCAGTGCTAGAAAGACAGGGAGGGACACTGAAGCTTTCTTT	CSARKTGRDTEAFF
many	TRBV7-7	TRBJ2-7	-	TGTGCTAGCAGACCAGAAGCCGGACTCTACGAGCAGTACTTC	CASRPEAGLYEQYF
-	TRBV11-1	TRBJ2-1	-	TGTGCCAGCAGCCGGGACCCAGGCGACAATGAGCAGTTCTTC	CASSRDPGDNEQFF
many	TRBV11-2	TRBJ2-5	TRBD2	TGTGCCAGCAGCCGGACTAGCGCCCAAGAGACCCAGTACTTC	CASSRTSAQETQYF
many	TRBV4-3	TRBJ2-3	-	TGCGCCAGCAGCCCACAGGGTGCAGATACGCAGTATTTT	CASSPQGADTQYF
few	TRBV6-5	TRBJ2-1	-	TGTGCCAGCAGTTATGACCGACAGCCGGCGAACAATGAGCAGTTCTTC	CASSYDRQPANNEQFF
many	TRBV9	TRBJ2-5	-	TGTGCCAGCAGCGTAGAAGAGACCCAGTACTTC	CASSVEETQYF
-	TRBV29-1	TRBJ1-1	-	TGCAGCGTTTGGGGGGGAATGGGGACTGAAGCTTTCTTT	CSVWGGMGTEAFF
-	TRBV5-4	TRBJ2-3	TRBD2	TGTGCCAGCAGCCCAGCGGGGCTCACAGATACGCAGTATTTT	CASSPAGLTDTQYF
few	TRBV6-6	TRBJ2-5	TRBD2	TGTGCCAGCAGGAAGACCCTAGCGGGAGGCTGGGAGACCCAGTACTTC	CASRKTLAGGWETQYF
many	TRBV12-3/TRBV12-4	TRBJ1-4	-	TGTGCCAGCGGTTACAATTTGGAAAAACTGTTTTTT	CASGYNLEKLFF
few	TRBV27	TRBJ2-5	-	TGTGCCAGCAGCCCGGGGCTGGGGAGGACCCAGTACTTC	CASSPGLGRTQYF
few	TRBV24-1	TRBJ2-3	-	TGTGCCACCAGTGATAGAGGGACAGATACGCAGTATTTT	CATSDRGTDTQYF
few	TRBV20-1	TRBJ1-1	TRBD1	TGCAGTGCTAGATCGAGGACAGGGGGGGTCACTGAAGCTTTCTTT	CSARSRTGGVTEAFF